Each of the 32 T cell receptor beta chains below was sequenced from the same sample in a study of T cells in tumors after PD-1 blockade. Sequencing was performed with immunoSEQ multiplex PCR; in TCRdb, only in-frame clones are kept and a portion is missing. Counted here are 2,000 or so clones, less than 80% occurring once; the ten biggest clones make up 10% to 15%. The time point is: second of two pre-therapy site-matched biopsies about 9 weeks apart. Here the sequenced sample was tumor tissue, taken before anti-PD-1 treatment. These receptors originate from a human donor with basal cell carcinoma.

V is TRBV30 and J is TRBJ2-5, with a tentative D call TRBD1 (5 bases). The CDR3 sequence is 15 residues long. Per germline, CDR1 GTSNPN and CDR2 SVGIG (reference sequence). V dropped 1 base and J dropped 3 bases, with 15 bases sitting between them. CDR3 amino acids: CAWSGTRLGEETQYF. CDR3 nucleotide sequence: TGTGCCTGGAGTGGGACGAGGCTAGGGGAAGAGACCCAGTACTTC.

The CDR3 DNA follows: TGTGCCAGCAGCCAAGATATAGGGGAGGAGCTGTTTTTT. Translated, it gives CASSQDIGEELFF. The V call is TRBV3-1 (or the pseudogene TRBV3-2), the J call TRBJ2-2; possible D gene TRBD1, 5 bases. The CDR3 runs 13 residues. V was pared by 0 bases and J by 10 bases, with 9 bases between. Looked up from germline, CDR1 is LGHDT and CDR2 is YNNKEL (reference sequence).

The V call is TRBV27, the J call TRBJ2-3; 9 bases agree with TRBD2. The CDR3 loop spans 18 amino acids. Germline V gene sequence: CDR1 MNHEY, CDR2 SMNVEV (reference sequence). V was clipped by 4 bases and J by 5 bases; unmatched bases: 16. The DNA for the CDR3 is TGTGCCAGCAGTTCGCCAGGTGGTCGCGGGGGGGCCATAGATACGCAGTATTTT. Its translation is CASSSPGGRGGAIDTQYF.

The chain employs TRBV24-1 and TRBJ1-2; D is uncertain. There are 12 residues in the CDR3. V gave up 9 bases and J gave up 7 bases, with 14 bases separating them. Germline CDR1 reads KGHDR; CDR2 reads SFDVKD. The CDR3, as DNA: TGTGCCACCTCATCTTTCTTCTCTGGCTACACCTTC. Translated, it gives CATSSFFSGYTF.

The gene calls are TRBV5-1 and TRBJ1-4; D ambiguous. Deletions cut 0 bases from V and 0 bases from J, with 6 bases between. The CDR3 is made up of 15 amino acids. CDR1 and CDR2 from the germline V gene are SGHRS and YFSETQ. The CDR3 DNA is TGCGCCAGCAGCTTGGACAGTGCAACTAATGAAAAACTGTTTTTT. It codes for CASSLDSATNEKLFF. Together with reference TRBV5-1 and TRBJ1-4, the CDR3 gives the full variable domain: KAGVTQTPRYLIKTRGQQVTLSCSPISGHRSVSWYQQTPGQGLQFLFEYFSETQRNKGNFPGRFSGRQFSNSRSEMNVSTLELGDSALYLCASSLDSATNEKLFFGSGTQLSVL.

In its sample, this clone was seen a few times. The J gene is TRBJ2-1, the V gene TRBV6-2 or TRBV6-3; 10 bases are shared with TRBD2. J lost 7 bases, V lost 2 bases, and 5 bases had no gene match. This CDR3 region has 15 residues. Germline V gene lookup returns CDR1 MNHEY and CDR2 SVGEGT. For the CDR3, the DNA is TGTGCCAGCAGTTACCGGACTAGCGGACTGAATGAGCAGTTCTTC. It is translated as CASSYRTSGLNEQFF.

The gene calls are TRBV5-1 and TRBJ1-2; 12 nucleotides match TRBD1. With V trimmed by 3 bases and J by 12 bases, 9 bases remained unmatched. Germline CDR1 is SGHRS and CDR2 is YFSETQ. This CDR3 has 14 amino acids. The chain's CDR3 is CASSYTSGQGAHTF. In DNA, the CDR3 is TGCGCCAGCAGCTACACATCGGGACAGGGGGCTCACACCTTC.

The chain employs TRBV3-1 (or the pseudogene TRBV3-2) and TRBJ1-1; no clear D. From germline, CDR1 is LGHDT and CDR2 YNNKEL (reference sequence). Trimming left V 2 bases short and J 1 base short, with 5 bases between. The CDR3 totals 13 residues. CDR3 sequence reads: CASSQMANTEAFF. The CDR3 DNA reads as TGTGCCAGCAGCCAAATGGCGAACACTGAAGCTTTCTTT.

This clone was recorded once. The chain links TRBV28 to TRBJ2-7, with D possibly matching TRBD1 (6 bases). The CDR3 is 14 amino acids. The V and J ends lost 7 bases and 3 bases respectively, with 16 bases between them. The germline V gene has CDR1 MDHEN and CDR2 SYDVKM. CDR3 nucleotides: TGTGCCAGCACCTTCGGGACAAGGGGCTACGAGCAGTACTTC. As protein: CASTFGTRGYEQYF.

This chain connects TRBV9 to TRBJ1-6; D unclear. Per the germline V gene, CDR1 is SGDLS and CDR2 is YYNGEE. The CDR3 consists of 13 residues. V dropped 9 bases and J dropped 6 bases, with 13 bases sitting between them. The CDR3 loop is CATVGLFNSPLHF. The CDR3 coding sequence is TGTGCCACCGTGGGTCTTTTTAATTCACCCCTCCACTTT.

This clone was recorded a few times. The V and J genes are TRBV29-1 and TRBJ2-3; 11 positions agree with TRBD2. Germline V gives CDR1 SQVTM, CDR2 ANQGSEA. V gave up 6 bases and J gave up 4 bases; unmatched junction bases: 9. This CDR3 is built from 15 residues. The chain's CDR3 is CSVETSGVFSDTQYF. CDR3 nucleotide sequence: TGCAGCGTCGAGACTAGCGGGGTTTTTTCAGATACGCAGTATTTT.

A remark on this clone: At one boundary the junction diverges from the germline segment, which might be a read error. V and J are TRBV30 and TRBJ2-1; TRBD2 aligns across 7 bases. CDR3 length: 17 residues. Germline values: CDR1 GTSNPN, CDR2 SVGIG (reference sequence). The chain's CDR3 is CAWSVLGRGSRHNEQLF. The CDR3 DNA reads TGTGCCTGGAGTGTATTGGGGCGGGGGTCTCGACACAATGAGCAGCTCTTC.

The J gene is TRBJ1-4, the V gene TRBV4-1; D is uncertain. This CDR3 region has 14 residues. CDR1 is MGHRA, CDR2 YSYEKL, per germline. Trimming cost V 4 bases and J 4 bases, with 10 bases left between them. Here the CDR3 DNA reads TGCGCCAGCAGCCCCCCGCCGGTTAATGAAAAACTGTTTTTT. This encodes CASSPPPVNEKLFF.

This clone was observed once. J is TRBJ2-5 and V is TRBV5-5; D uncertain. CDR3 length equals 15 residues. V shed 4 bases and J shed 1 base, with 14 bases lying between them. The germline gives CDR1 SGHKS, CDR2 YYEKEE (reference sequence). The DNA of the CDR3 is TGTGCCAGCAGCGCAATACCAGTCCTCCAAGAGACCCAGTACTTC. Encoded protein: CASSAIPVLQETQYF.

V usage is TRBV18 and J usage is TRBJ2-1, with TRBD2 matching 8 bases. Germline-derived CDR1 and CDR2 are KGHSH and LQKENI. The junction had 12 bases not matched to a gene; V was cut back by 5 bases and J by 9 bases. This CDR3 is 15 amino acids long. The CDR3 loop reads CASSESPGGRIEQFF. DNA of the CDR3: TGTGCCAGCTCAGAGTCCCCGGGGGGGCGGATTGAGCAGTTCTTC.

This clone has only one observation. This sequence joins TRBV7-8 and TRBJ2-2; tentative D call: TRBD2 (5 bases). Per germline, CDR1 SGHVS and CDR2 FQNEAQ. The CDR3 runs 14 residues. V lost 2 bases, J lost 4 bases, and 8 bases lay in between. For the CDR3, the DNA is TGTGCCAGCAGCTTAAGGCTAGCCACCGGGGAGCTGTTTTTT. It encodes CASSLRLATGELFF.

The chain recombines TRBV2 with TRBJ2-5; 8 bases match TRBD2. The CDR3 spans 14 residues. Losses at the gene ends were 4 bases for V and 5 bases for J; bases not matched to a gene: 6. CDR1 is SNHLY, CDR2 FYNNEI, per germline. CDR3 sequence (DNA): TGTGCCAGCAGTGGGAGCGGGGGCACTGAGACCCAGTACTTC. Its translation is CASSGSGGTETQYF.

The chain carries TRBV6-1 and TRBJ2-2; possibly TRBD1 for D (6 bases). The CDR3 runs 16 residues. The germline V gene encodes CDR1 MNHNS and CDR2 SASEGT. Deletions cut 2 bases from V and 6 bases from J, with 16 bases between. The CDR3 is CASSERGHASPGELFF. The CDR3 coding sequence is TGTGCCAGCAGTGAAAGGGGACACGCTAGTCCCGGGGAGCTGTTTTTT.

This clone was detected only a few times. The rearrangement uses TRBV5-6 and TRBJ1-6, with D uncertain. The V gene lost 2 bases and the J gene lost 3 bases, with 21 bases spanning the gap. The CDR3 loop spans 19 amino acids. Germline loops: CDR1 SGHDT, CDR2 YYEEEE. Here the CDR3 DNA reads TGTGCCAGCAGCTTTTTACGGACGGTGAAGGAATACTATAATTCACCCCTCCACTTT. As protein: CASSFLRTVKEYYNSPLHF.

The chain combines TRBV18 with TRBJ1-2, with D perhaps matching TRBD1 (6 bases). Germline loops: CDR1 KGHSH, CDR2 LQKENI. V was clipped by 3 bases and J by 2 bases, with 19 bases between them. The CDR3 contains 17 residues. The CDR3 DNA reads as TGTGCCAGCTCACCCCTTTCGGGGGGCGAGGGGAACTATGGCTACACCTTC. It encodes CASSPLSGGEGNYGYTF.

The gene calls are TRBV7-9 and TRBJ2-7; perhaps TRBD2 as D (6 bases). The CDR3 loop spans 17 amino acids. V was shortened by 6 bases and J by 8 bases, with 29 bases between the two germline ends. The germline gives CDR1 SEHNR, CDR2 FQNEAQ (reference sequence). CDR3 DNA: TGTGCCAGCAGTCCCCCGCCCTCTCAGGGAGGATTGTTACAGCAGTACTTC. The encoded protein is CASSPPPSQGGLLQQYF.

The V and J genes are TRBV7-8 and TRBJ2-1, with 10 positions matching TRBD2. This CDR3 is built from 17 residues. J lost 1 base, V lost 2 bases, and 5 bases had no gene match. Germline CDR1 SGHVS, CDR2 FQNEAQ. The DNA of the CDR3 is TGTGCCAGCAGCTTAAGTAGCGGGGGGCCTTCCTACAATGAGCAGTTCTTC. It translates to CASSLSSGGPSYNEQFF.

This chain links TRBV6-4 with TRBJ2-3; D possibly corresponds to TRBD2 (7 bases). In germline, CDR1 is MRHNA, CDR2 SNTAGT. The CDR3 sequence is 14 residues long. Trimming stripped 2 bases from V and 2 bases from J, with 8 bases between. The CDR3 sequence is CASSDGGATDTQYF. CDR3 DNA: TGTGCCAGCAGTGACGGGGGGGCCACAGATACGCAGTATTTT.

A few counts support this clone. The CDR3 DNA follows: TGTGCCAGCTCACCACTCGTACAGGGGAGTACTGAAGCTTTCTTT. Translating it yields CASSPLVQGSTEAFF. V is TRBV18 and J is TRBJ1-1; 7 bases align to TRBD1. The CDR3 has 15 amino acids. From germline, CDR1 is KGHSH and CDR2 LQKENI. V lost 1 base to trimming and J lost 5 bases; unmatched junction nucleotides: 7.

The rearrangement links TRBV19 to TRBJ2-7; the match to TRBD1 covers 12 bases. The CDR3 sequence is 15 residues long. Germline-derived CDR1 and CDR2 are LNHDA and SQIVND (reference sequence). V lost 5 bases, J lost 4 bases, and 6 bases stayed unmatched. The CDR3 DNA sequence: TGTGCCAGTAGTTTCCGGGACAGGGGGCTTTACGAGCAGTACTTC. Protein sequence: CASSFRDRGLYEQYF.

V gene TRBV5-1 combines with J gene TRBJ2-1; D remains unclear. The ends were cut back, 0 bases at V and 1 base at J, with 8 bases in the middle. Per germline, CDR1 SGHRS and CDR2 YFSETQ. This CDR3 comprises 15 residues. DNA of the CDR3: TGCGCCAGCAGCTTGGAGGCTCCTTCCTACAATGAGCAGTTCTTC. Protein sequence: CASSLEAPSYNEQFF. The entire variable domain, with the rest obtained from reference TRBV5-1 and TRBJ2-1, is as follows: KAGVTQTPRYLIKTRGQQVTLSCSPISGHRSVSWYQQTPGQGLQFLFEYFSETQRNKGNFPGRFSGRQFSNSRSEMNVSTLELGDSALYLCASSLEAPSYNEQFFGPGTRLTVL.

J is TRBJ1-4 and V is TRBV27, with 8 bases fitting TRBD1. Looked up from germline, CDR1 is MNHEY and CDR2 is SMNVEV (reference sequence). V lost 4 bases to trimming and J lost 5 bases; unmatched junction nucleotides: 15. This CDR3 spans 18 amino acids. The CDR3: CASSSTTRTGTENEKLFF. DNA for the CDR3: TGTGCCAGCAGTTCCACTACGCGGACAGGGACAGAGAATGAAAAACTGTTTTTT. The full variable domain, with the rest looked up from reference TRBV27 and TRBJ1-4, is EAQVTQNPRYLITVTGKKLTVTCSQNMNHEYMSWYRQDPGLGLRQIYYSMNVEVTDKGDVPEGYKVSRKEKRNFPLILESPSPNQTSLYFCASSSTTRTGTENEKLFFGSGTQLSVL.

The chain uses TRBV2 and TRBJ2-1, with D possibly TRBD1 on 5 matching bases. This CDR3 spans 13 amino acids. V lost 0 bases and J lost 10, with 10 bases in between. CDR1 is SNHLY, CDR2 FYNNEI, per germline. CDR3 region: CASSEASSGEQFF. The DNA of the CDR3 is TGTGCCAGCAGTGAAGCGTCTTCAGGGGAGCAGTTCTTC.

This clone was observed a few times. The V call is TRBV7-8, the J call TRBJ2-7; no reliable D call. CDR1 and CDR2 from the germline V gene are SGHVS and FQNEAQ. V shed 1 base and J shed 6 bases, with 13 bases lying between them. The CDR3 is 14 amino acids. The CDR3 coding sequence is TGTGCCAGCAGCTTAGAAGGGCTTAGGACCGAGCAGTACTTC. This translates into CASSLEGLRTEQYF.

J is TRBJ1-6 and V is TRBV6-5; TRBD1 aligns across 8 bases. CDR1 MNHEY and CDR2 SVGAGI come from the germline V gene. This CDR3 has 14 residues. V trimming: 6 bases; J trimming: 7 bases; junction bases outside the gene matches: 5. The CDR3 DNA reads TGTGCCAGCAGATCGCGGACAGGGAATTCACCCCTCCACTTT. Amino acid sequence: CASRSRTGNSPLHF.

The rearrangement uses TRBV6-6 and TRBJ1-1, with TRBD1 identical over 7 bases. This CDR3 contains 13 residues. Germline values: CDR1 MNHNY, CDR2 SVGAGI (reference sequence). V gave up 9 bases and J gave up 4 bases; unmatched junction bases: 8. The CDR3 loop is CASFPGGSTEAFF. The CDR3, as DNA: TGTGCCAGTTTTCCAGGGGGGAGCACTGAAGCTTTCTTT.

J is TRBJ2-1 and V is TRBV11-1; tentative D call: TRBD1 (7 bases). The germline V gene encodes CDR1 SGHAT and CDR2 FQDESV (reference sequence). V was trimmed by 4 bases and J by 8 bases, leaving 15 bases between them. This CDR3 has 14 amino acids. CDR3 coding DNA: TGTGCCAGCAGCTCGAAGACAGGGAGGCATGAGCAGTTCTTC. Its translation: CASSSKTGRHEQFF.